This T cell receptor beta chain stems from a study of T-cell reconstitution after alpha-beta-depleted transplantation in children. Study findings and constraints: Reportedly, roughly two months post-transplant, alpha-beta T cells arose from several hundred expanded graft clones.

This clonotype was counted between two and nine times. Its antigen is currently unknown. Preparation of the TCRbeta library used unique molecular identifiers. TCRdb used MiXCR to reprocess the PCR reads, holding one entry per CDR3 protein. The sample includes 300,000 or so distinct CDR3 sequences, around 20% of them seen just once. The CDR3 has 13 residues. With 6 bases removed from V and 2 bases from J, the gap between germline ends came to 11 bases. This chain joins TRBV12-3 or TRBV12-4 and TRBJ2-7; D might be TRBD1 or TRBD2, each matching 6 bases. The material was PBMCs, mostly from graft donor cells, obtained 180 days after TCRalphabeta/CD19-depleted stem cell transplant. This TCR derives from a male patient aged 10-17 years who had a stem cell transplant for acute lymphoblastic leukemia, so the T cells may come from the graft donor. This CDR3 is CASSWGDTYEQYF. The DNA of the CDR3 is TGTGCCAGCAGCTGGGGGGACACCTACGAGCAGTACTTC.